This TCR beta chain was documented in a study of cytomegalovirus exposure and HLA in healthy donors. Study at large: In a later analysis, it was reported that the roughly 120 validation repertoires had been produced on the same platform as the roughly 650 repertoires belonging to the first cohort. General study findings and limits: Most TCRs appeared rarely, but some public TCRs recurred in many donors. Three chains linked to CMV were shown in vitro to be specific for CMV antigens. Reports showed the classifier diagnosing cytomegalovirus status with high specificity and sensitivity.

On this clone: The antigen is unknown.

Unmatched junction bases numbered 6, after V lost 2 bases and J lost 3 bases. The CDR3 loop spans 16 amino acids. Germline V gives CDR1 SGHDN, CDR2 FVKESK. Clones were sequenced by immunoSEQ multiplex PCR, and TCRdb holds only the in-frame ones, with some missing. Of around 250,000 clones listed, about 90% are singletons. Sequenced input: PBMCs. The rearrangement joins TRBV14 to TRBJ1-1, with 10 nucleotides matching TRBD1. The sequence was collected from a woman aged 25-40 years in good health and CMV-seronegative. CDR3 sequence: CASSQQLGTGDTEAFF. The CDR3 nucleotides read TGTGCCAGCAGCCAACAACTCGGGACAGGGGACACTGAAGCTTTCTTT.